This entry features one T cell receptor beta chain sequence. This clone was picked up a small number of times. Its recognized antigen is unknown. Base qualities are missing; no much larger clone stands one base away. The CDR3 measures 20 amino acids from cysteine to phenylalanine. The kept DNA is CDR3 alone, 60 bases in frame from the first base. The CDR1 and CDR2 encoded by the germline V gene (reference sequence) are SGHKS and YYEKEE. V trim: 2 bases; J trim: 2 bases; unmatched bases: 14. TCRbeta CDR3 regions were amplified from genomic DNA by means of the immunoSEQ Assay, a bias-controlled multiplex PCR. In the source study's methods: The number of nucleated cells in each sample was estimated by amplification of reference gene primers within the assay. To quantify the absolute abundance of each unique TCRbeta CDR3 rearrangement, sequence reads were collapsed and filtered. For each sample, productive Simpson clonality was calculated as the square root of Simpson's diversity index over productive rearrangements. The table comes from immuneACCESS by way of TCRdb, which keeps in-frame sequences with V and J called. Part of the clones is missing from these tables; in studies checked, under half for an unresolved V gene and the rest for unknown reasons. V and J calls and clone size follow that table, whereas D and trimming were derived from the DNA. Across this sample there are more than 150,000 clones, with roughly 89% seen only once. Clones ranked in the top ten supply around 12% of the sample.

The data were obtained in a study of blood T cell repertoires in COVID-19 (TCRdb year 2020). General notes on the study: Samples from collaborators originated in the United States, Italy and Spain and spanned both the acute and convalescent phases of COVID-19. The material from the prospective study consisted of cDNA or gDNA derived from T cells, B-cell-depleted T cells, or PBMCs. Subjects who had been exposed to COVID-19, were actively infected with it, or had recovered from it provided the deeply sampled blood TCRbeta repertoires that made up the dataset. The repertoires were released in a freely available public database meant as a resource for research on the immune response to SARS-CoV-2. Samples were obtained from the ongoing ImmuneRACE study (first 160 participants) and from some 1,200 subjects provided by 6 global collaborators. The sample metadata nearly always contained a de-identified subject ID, COVID-19 status, age in years and sex. Where HLA class I and class II types were available, the types were taken from metadata supplied by the sample provider, not from assay-based typing.

At one collaborating source in Seattle, patients were enrolled during active infection and were followed longitudinally through the course of disease. Collaborating institutions collected whole blood in K2EDTA tubes following their own protocols. For TCRbeta analysis, collaborators shipped samples as frozen whole blood, isolated PBMCs, or DNA extracted from either of those sample types. Here is what the overall study found, with its caveats: Clinical and demographic metadata were provided uncurated, with the amount varying by source and participant.

The V gene is TRBV5-5 and the J gene is TRBJ2-5, with 14 bases aligning to TRBD2. Sequenced sample: peripheral blood. This TCR derives from a woman aged 70 to 79 with COVID-19, enrolled during active disease. The DNA reads TGTGCCAGCAGCTTCGGACGGTCCCGGACTAGCGGGAGGTTTCAAGAGACCCAGTACTTC. Its translation reads: CASSFGRSRTSGRFQETQYF.